This T cell receptor (beta chain) was observed in a study of T cell responses to AZD1222 COVID-19 vaccine. Findings and limits, study-wide: Among the donors, most were white British and more were female, and clonal diversity was possibly underestimated. Spike regions recognized by vaccine-associated CD4 TCRs spanned the protein, led by 160-218 and 743-854.

The ends were cut back, 0 bases at V and 1 base at J, with 9 bases in the middle. Germline loops: CDR1 LNHNV, CDR2 YYDKDF (reference sequence). There are 15 residues in the CDR3. TCRdb keeps only in-frame clones here, not all; method: immunoSEQ multiplex PCR. The sample has 150,000 to 180,000 clones; about 87% are singletons. Remarks on this clone: Its antigen is as yet unknown.

The rearrangement joins TRBV15 to TRBJ1-1; possible D gene TRBD1, 6 bases. Sequenced material: peripheral blood, taken on day 0 of AZD1222 vaccination. This TCR derives from an adult in good health. The CDR3 DNA sequence: TGTGCCACCAGCAGAGAGAACAGGGCGAACACTGAAGCTTTCTTT. It encodes CATSRENRANTEAFF.